This T cell receptor (beta chain) was sequenced in a study of response to subunit inactivated influenza vaccine. Study-wide findings and caveats: Few new T cells, the authors suggested, are recruited by each seasonal influenza vaccination.

MiXCR, applied by TCRdb to the RT-PCR reads, yields one record per CDR3 protein. Here the sample spans around 790,000 distinct CDR3 sequences, 21% being singletons. Notes on this clonotype: Its antigen remains unknown.

This TCR was recovered from a man aged 50 or older who received an inactivated influenza vaccine. The material was PBMCs from blood, obtained less than 6 days after vaccination.

This CDR3 is CASSQRTSLRTDTQYF. The CDR3 DNA reads as TGTGCCAGCAGCCAAAGGACTAGTCTGCGAACAGATACGCAGTATTTT. This rearrangement joins TRBV4-2 to TRBJ2-3, with 7 bases lining up with TRBD2. CDR1 is LGHNA, CDR2 YNFKEQ, per germline. The CDR3 is made up of 16 amino acids. Germline trimming cut 2 bases from V and 3 bases from J; bases unmatched to any gene: 8.